Following are 7 T cell receptor beta chains from one sample sequenced in a study of blood T cells in healthy people across ages. A J-beta primer mix and a sample-barcoded 5' primer were used in a second PCR of roughly 6 to 11 cycles. MiXCR, applied by TCRdb to the 5' RACE reads, yields one record per CDR3 protein. This sample has some 1,500,000 distinct CDR3 sequences; about 45% occur once, and the top ten carry around 4%. The sequenced material came from blood. These receptors were collected from a woman under 30 in good health.

V usage is TRBV5-6 and J usage is TRBJ2-1, with 8 bases identical to TRBD2. Germline V CDR1 and CDR2: SGHDT, YYEEEE. The length of the CDR3 is 14 residues. After removal of 4 bases from V and 7 bases from J, the junction contained 7 bases not matched to a gene. The CDR3 protein is CASSQGLVGNEQFF. CDR3 DNA sequence: TGTGCCAGCAGCCAGGGACTAGTAGGGAATGAGCAGTTCTTC.

The V gene is TRBV2, the J gene TRBJ2-7, with D possibly being TRBD2 (6 bases). V was trimmed by 6 bases and J by 0 bases, leaving 15 bases between them. The CDR3 is made up of 15 amino acids. In germline, CDR1 is SNHLY, CDR2 FYNNEI. CDR3 amino acids: CASRERAVSSYEQYF. CDR3 DNA: TGTGCCAGCAGGGAGCGGGCGGTGAGCTCCTACGAGCAGTACTTC.

The V call is TRBV4-1, the J call TRBJ2-4, with 7 bases aligning to TRBD2. V lost 1 base and J lost 0; bases outside the gene matches: 9. This CDR3 has 18 residues. CDR1 is MGHRA, CDR2 YSYEKL, per germline. The CDR3 nucleotides are TGCGCCAGCAGCCAAGGTCATTGGGCGGGAGTAGCCAAAAACATTCAGTACTTC. Protein: CASSQGHWAGVAKNIQYF.

This chain uses TRBV2 with TRBJ1-1; 12 positions match TRBD1. The CDR3 is 15 residues long. Germline V gene data show CDR1 as SNHLY and CDR2 as FYNNEI. V trimming: 3 bases; J trimming: 8 bases; junction bases outside the gene matches: 7. CDR3 sequence (DNA): TGTGCCAGCAGTGAGGAGGGACAGGGGGCTTTCGAAGCTTTCTTT. Its translation: CASSEEGQGAFEAFF.

The DNA for the CDR3 is TGTGCCAGCAGCTTAGCCACGAGGGTTGAAGCTTTCTTT. Protein product: CASSLATRVEAFF. This chain joins TRBV7-8 and TRBJ1-1; D unclear. The CDR3 sequence is 13 residues long. Germline CDR1 and CDR2: SGHVS and FQNEAQ. The germline V and J ends were trimmed by 0 bases and 7 bases, with 9 bases remaining between them.

This clonotype was recorded a few times. V and J are TRBV28 and TRBJ1-6; D perhaps matches TRBD1 (5 bases). CDR1 MDHEN and CDR2 SYDVKM come from the germline V gene. This CDR3 has 14 residues. The V gene lost 9 bases and the J gene lost 5 bases, with 14 bases spanning the gap. The CDR3 protein is CASSQGGNNSPLHF. The CDR3 DNA follows: TGTGCCAGTTCCCAGGGCGGGAATAATTCACCCCTCCACTTT.

The chain joins TRBV29-1 to TRBJ2-3; D gene ambiguous. Trimming took off 7 bases at V and 2 bases at J, with 16 bases between the two ends. This CDR3 comprises 14 residues. In germline, CDR1 is SQVTM, CDR2 ANQGSEA. As DNA, the CDR3 is TGCAGCGCCATCGCCAACCCTGACACAGATACGCAGTATTTT. Amino acid sequence: CSAIANPDTDTQYF.